One and the same sample provided the 28 T cell receptor beta chains below, sequenced in a study of blood T cell repertoires in COVID-19. This table comes from immunoSEQ multiplex PCR, and its TCRdb copy is limited to in-frame clones, with some not included. The profile shows 69,000 or so clones, about four fifths of them singletons. The sequencing sample was made of peripheral blood. The receptors stem from an elderly woman with acute or convalescent COVID-19.

As concerns this clone: The junction shows a germline mismatch at one end, possibly a read error. V is TRBV7-7 and J is TRBJ2-5; a weak D match, TRBD1 (5 bases). The CDR3 extends over 15 amino acids. Germline loops: CDR1 SSHAT, CDR2 FNYEAQ (reference sequence). CDR3 sequence (DNA): TGTGCTAGCAGCTTATCTCCAGGGAAACAAGAGACCCAGTACTTC. Translated, it gives CASSLSPGKQETQYF.

V usage is TRBV5-1 and J usage is TRBJ2-3; 9 bases are a match to TRBD2. V trimming: 1 base; J trimming: 5 bases; junction bases outside the gene matches: 8. Per the germline V gene, CDR1 is SGHRS and CDR2 is YFSETQ. This CDR3 spans 16 amino acids. The CDR3 is CASSLILAGAKDTQYF. The DNA of the CDR3 is TGCGCCAGCAGCTTGATCTTAGCGGGGGCTAAAGATACGCAGTATTTT. Full variable domain (rest looked up from reference TRBV5-1 and TRBJ2-3): KAGVTQTPRYLIKTRGQQVTLSCSPISGHRSVSWYQQTPGQGLQFLFEYFSETQRNKGNFPGRFSGRQFSNSRSEMNVSTLELGDSALYLCASSLILAGAKDTQYFGPGTRLTVL.

This clone was recorded once. A junction boundary mismatches the germline segment, possibly from a read error. The gene calls are TRBV3-1 (or the pseudogene TRBV3-2) and TRBJ1-1, with 8 bases identical to TRBD1. The CDR3 consists of 15 residues. Germline V gene sequence: CDR1 LGHDT, CDR2 YNNKEL (reference sequence). The CDR3 coding sequence is TGTGCCAGCAGACAAGCCGGACAGGGAGACACTGAAGCTTTCTTT. Translation gives CASRQAGQGDTEAFF.

The chain joins TRBV9 to TRBJ1-2, with D possibly matching TRBD1 (6 bases). The V gene's germline CDR1 is SGDLS and CDR2 YYNGEE. The CDR3 runs to 16 residues. Trimming removed 3 bases from V and 3 bases from J, with 18 bases in between. CDR3 protein: CASSAPGTNYDYGYTF. The CDR3 region has the DNA TGTGCCAGCAGCGCCCCTGGGACAAATTACGACTATGGCTACACCTTC.

This CDR3 reads CASSLRWGGLNTEAFF. CDR3 nucleotides: TGTGCCAGCAGTTTACGGTGGGGCGGCCTGAACACTGAAGCTTTCTTT. This rearrangement joins TRBV13 to TRBJ1-1; the D gene is possibly TRBD1 (5 bases). Germline V gene sequence: CDR1 PRHDT, CDR2 FYEKMQ (reference sequence). This CDR3 is 16 amino acids long. The ends were cut back, 6 bases at V and 0 bases at J, with 17 bases in the middle.

The chain combines TRBV6-1 with TRBJ1-6; 9 bases agree with TRBD1. Germline CDR1 and CDR2: MNHNS and SASEGT. The CDR3 extends over 15 amino acids. V was pared by 2 bases and J by 10 bases, with 6 bases of the junction left unmatched. CDR3 protein: CASSELRTGASPLHF. The CDR3 DNA reads as TGTGCCAGCAGTGAACTGAGGACAGGGGCCTCACCCCTCCACTTT.

The chain is built from TRBV5-1 and TRBJ2-7, with 10 bases fitting TRBD2. CDR3 length: 18 residues. Unmatched junction bases numbered 17, after V lost 4 bases and J lost 4 bases. In germline, CDR1 is SGHRS, CDR2 YFSETQ. The CDR3 loop reads CASSVAEGLAGGLYEQYF. The CDR3 DNA follows: TGCGCCAGCAGCGTGGCAGAGGGATTAGCGGGGGGCCTTTACGAGCAGTACTTC.

The V gene is TRBV6-5, the J gene TRBJ1-5; D might be TRBD1 (6 bases). The CDR3 totals 13 residues. Trimming shortened V by 9 bases and J by 1 base, and 10 bases separated the two germline ends. CDR1 is MNHEY and CDR2 is SVGAGI in the germline V gene. The CDR3 spells CASRRGSNQPQHF. In DNA form, the CDR3 reads TGTGCCAGTAGAAGGGGGAGCAATCAGCCCCAGCATTTT.

This clone was recorded only once. This rearrangement joins TRBV10-2 to TRBJ1-4; perhaps TRBD1 as D (6 bases). CDR3 length: 13 residues. The germline V gene encodes CDR1 WSHSY and CDR2 SAAADI. The V and J ends lost 6 bases and 6 bases respectively, with 11 bases between them. The CDR3 region has the DNA TGCGCCAGCAGAGGGAGGGGGGATGAAAAACTGTTTTTT. Its protein is CASRGRGDEKLFF.

This chain joins TRBV27 and TRBJ2-3; 9 bases align to TRBD2. The germline V gene encodes CDR1 MNHEY and CDR2 SMNVEV (reference sequence). The CDR3 loop spans 15 amino acids. V gave up 6 bases and J gave up 4 bases; unmatched junction bases: 8. The CDR3 DNA sequence: TGTGCCAGCAGCTCCCTAGCGGGGTCGGCAGATACGCAGTATTTT. This encodes CASSSLAGSADTQYF.

J is TRBJ1-6 and V is TRBV7-6; the match to TRBD1 covers 10 bases. Unmatched junction bases numbered 7, after V lost 5 bases and J lost 9 bases. Germline V gene lookup returns CDR1 SGHVS and CDR2 FNYEAQ. This CDR3 contains 15 residues. CDR3 region: CASSTGQGVRSPLHF. The CDR3 nucleotides are TGTGCCAGCAGCACAGGACAGGGGGTTCGTTCACCCCTCCACTTT.

In this sample, this clone turned up a few times. The chain joins TRBV7-9 to TRBJ2-5; possibly TRBD1 for D (6 bases). Germline V gives CDR1 SEHNR, CDR2 FQNEAQ (reference sequence). The V gene lost 5 bases and the J gene lost 0 bases, with 10 bases spanning the gap. This CDR3 has 14 amino acids. CDR3 DNA sequence: TGTGCCAGCAGCCCCCGGGACAACCAAGAGACCCAGTACTTC. It yields the protein CASSPRDNQETQYF.

This clone showed up just once. This chain uses TRBV6-5 with TRBJ1-1, with no clear D. The CDR3 consists of 14 residues. The germline V gene has CDR1 MNHEY and CDR2 SVGAGI. Deletions cut 5 bases from V and 10 bases from J, with 20 bases between. Here the CDR3 reads CASSPRRDPKTAFF. The CDR3 region has the DNA TGTGCCAGCAGTCCCCGACGGGATCCTAAGACAGCTTTCTTT.

The genes are TRBV19 and TRBJ2-5; 10 nucleotides line up with TRBD1. V shed 7 bases and J 4 bases; nucleotides not matched to a gene: 9. Germline V CDR1 and CDR2: LNHDA, SQIVND (reference sequence). This CDR3 is 15 amino acids long. The CDR3 sequence is CASMDVGQGRETQYF. The CDR3 bases are TGTGCCAGTATGGATGTGGGACAGGGGCGAGAGACCCAGTACTTC.

This clone was counted a few times. The genes are TRBV5-1 and TRBJ2-7; 12 bases fit TRBD2. Trimming removed 4 bases from V and 6 bases from J; junction bases left unmatched: 5. The CDR3 contains 14 residues. CDR1 is SGHRS and CDR2 is YFSETQ in the germline V gene. CDR3 DNA sequence: TGCGCCAGCAGCAGGACTAGCGGGGAGGGCGAGCAGTACTTC. Translation gives CASSRTSGEGEQYF.

This chain links TRBV11-2 with TRBJ2-2; TRBD2 might be the D (5 bases). This CDR3 has 15 residues. Germline CDR1 SGHAT, CDR2 FQNNGV. Trimming removed 3 bases at V and 12 bases at J, with 20 bases between. Here the CDR3 reads CASSFSRSQDSKLFF. The CDR3 bases are TGTGCCAGCAGCTTTAGCCGGAGCCAGGACTCCAAGCTGTTTTTT.

The chain employs TRBV7-2 and TRBJ2-1; 7 nucleotides align to TRBD1. V lost 5 bases, J lost 8 bases, and 6 bases stayed unmatched. The CDR3 totals 13 residues. Germline assignment: CDR1 SGHTA and CDR2 FQGNSA. DNA of the CDR3: TGTGCCAGCAGCCTGGGACAGAGACATGAGCAGTTCTTC. This encodes CASSLGQRHEQFF.

The chain combines TRBV29-1 with TRBJ2-7; D gene ambiguous. CDR1 and CDR2 from the germline V gene are SQVTM and ANQGSEA. The CDR3 contains 11 residues. V gave up 2 bases and J gave up 6 bases, with 8 bases separating them. In DNA form, the CDR3 reads TGCAGCGTTGAATCGGGTCGCGAGCAGTACTTC. Its protein product is CSVESGREQYF.

The chain joins TRBV27 to TRBJ2-2; 15 bases agree with TRBD2. The CDR3 is 20 residues long. The V segment lost 0 bases and the J segment 5 bases; nucleotides outside the gene matches: 10. Looked up from germline, CDR1 is MNHEY and CDR2 is SMNVEV (reference sequence). CDR3 residues: CASSLSPGLAGGTGTGELFF. The CDR3 nucleotides are TGTGCCAGCAGTTTATCCCCGGGACTAGCGGGGGGAACAGGTACCGGGGAGCTGTTTTTT.

V and J are TRBV6-1 and TRBJ2-1, with 10 bases matching TRBD2. This CDR3 region has 15 residues. Trimming took 8 bases from V and 4 from J; bases not matched to a gene: 8. Germline CDR1 is MNHNS and CDR2 is SASEGT. CDR3 sequence: CASQPSGGEYNEQFF. Written as DNA, the CDR3 is TGTGCCAGCCAACCTAGCGGGGGAGAATACAATGAGCAGTTCTTC.

This rearrangement joins TRBV9 to TRBJ2-4; 8 bases align to TRBD1. J gave up 8 bases and V 4 bases, and 11 bases lay outside the gene matches. The CDR3 spans 15 residues. From germline, CDR1 is SGDLS and CDR2 YYNGEE. DNA of the CDR3: TGTGCCAGCAGCCCGCCAGGGGGCGCCGTCGACATTCAGTACTTC. Residues: CASSPPGGAVDIQYF.

The gene calls are TRBV24-1 and TRBJ2-5; TRBD2 agrees at 7 bases. Trimming removed 8 bases from V and 3 bases from J; junction bases left unmatched: 5. Germline-derived CDR1 and CDR2 are KGHDR and SFDVKD. This CDR3 has 13 amino acids. The CDR3 DNA reads TGTGCCACCATGGGGGAGGGAGAAGAGACCCAGTACTTC. It is translated as CATMGEGEETQYF.

The J gene is TRBJ1-2, the V gene TRBV6-1, with 7 bases lining up with TRBD1. The CDR3 is made up of 13 amino acids. CDR1 and CDR2 (germline): MNHNS, SASEGT. J lost 5 bases, V lost 0 bases, and 0 bases had no gene match. The CDR3 DNA sequence: TGTGCCAGCAGTGAAGCGGGACAGTATGGCTACACCTTC. Protein: CASSEAGQYGYTF.

V usage is TRBV30 and J usage is TRBJ2-7; tentative D call: TRBD1 (6 bases). V was clipped by 0 bases and J by 6 bases, with 9 bases between them. This CDR3 has 12 residues. Germline V lookup: CDR1 GTSNPN, CDR2 SVGIG (reference sequence). CDR3 DNA: TGTGCCTGGAGTGTACAAGGGGGCGAGCAGTACTTC. Its translation: CAWSVQGGEQYF. The full variable domain, rest sourced from reference TRBV30 and TRBJ2-7, is SQTIHQWPATLVQPVGSPLSLECTVEGTSNPNLYWYRQAAGRGLQLLFYSVGIGQISSEVPQNLSASRPQDRQFILSSKKLLLSDSGFYLCAWSVQGGEQYFGPGTRLTVT.

V and J are TRBV12-5 and TRBJ2-7, with 8 positions matching TRBD2. Germline CDR1 and CDR2: LGHNT and FRNRAP. This CDR3 is 14 amino acids long. Trimming cost V 5 bases and J 5 bases; bases outside gene matches: 8. CDR3: CASGPREGRNEQYF. Written as DNA, the CDR3 is TGTGCTAGTGGTCCCCGGGAGGGGAGGAACGAGCAGTACTTC.

Notes on this clone: One end of the junction varies from germline; a read error may be responsible. This chain joins TRBV6-1 and TRBJ1-6, with D unresolved. Germline V lookup: CDR1 MNHNS, CDR2 SASEGT. The CDR3 totals 13 residues. CDR3 sequence (DNA): TGTGCCAGCAGCGAAGCGGTAGTTTCACCCCTCCACTTT. This sequence encodes CASSEAVVSPLHF.

The chain carries TRBV24-1 and TRBJ2-1; D uncertain. Trimming cost V 0 bases and J 5 bases, with 7 bases left between them. CDR1 and CDR2 from the germline V gene are KGHDR and SFDVKD. The CDR3 extends over 14 amino acids. CDR3 sequence (DNA): TGTGCCACCAGTGATTTGCTAACAGACAATGAGCAGTTCTTC. It encodes CATSDLLTDNEQFF.

This CDR3 is CASSPRTGGVTEAFF. The CDR3 nucleotides read TGTGCCAGCTCACCTCGGACAGGGGGGGTCACTGAAGCTTTCTTT. The chain recombines TRBV18 with TRBJ1-1; TRBD1 matches at 10 bases. The trim removed 3 bases at V and 4 bases at J, leaving 5 bases unmatched. The V gene's germline CDR1 is KGHSH and CDR2 LQKENI. The CDR3 sequence is 15 residues long.